The 31 T cell receptor beta chains given below trace back to one sample, sequenced in a study of regulatory T cells in long-lasting Graves disease. Time point meaning: newly diagnosed GD, antithyroid drugs for less than 3 months. With RNA extracted from PBMCs as input, the TCR library was made. Relying on iRepertoire HTBI primers and Arm-PCR of CDR3 regions, the team built TCR beta libraries. TCRdb re-derived calls from the multiplex PCR reads in MiXCR, one entry per CDR3 protein. The table lists 200,000 to 250,000 distinct CDR3 sequences, roughly 19% of them singletons. These data were likewise used in another study, on T cells in Graves' hyperthyroidism and ophthalmopathy.

The starting material was peripheral blood mononuclear cells (PBMCs), obtained at new diagnosis, from a patient treated with antithyroid drugs. These receptors came from a young woman with Graves disease.

The V call is TRBV24-1, the J call TRBJ2-1; D call uncertain. V was pared by 4 bases and J by 0 bases, with 12 bases between. This CDR3 spans 16 amino acids. The germline CDR1 and CDR2 sequences are KGHDR and SFDVKD. The CDR3 is CATSDHYRSSYNEQFF. The CDR3 region has the DNA TGTGCCACCAGTGACCATTACAGAAGCTCCTACAATGAGCAGTTCTTC.

This clonotype was seen at least ten times. This chain joins TRBV2 and TRBJ2-1; the match to TRBD2 covers 9 bases. V was clipped by 8 bases and J by 7 bases; unmatched bases: 9. The CDR3 consists of 14 residues. CDR1 SNHLY and CDR2 FYNNEI come from the germline V gene. The CDR3 DNA is TGTGCCAGCTGGGGGGCGGGGGGGCAGAATGAGCAGTTCTTC. Protein: CASWGAGGQNEQFF.

In this sample, this clonotype turned up many times. The genes are TRBV2 and TRBJ2-1, with TRBD1 matching 8 bases. Germline V gene lookup returns CDR1 SNHLY and CDR2 FYNNEI. The CDR3 totals 15 residues. V shed 3 bases and J 8 bases; nucleotides not matched to a gene: 9. Written as DNA, the CDR3 is TGTGCCAGCAGTGATGTCCAGGGGGCCCCCCATGAGCAGTTCTTC. It is translated as CASSDVQGAPHEQFF.

This chain connects TRBV6-5 to TRBJ2-3, with 8 bases matching TRBD2. The trim removed 0 bases at V and 2 bases at J, leaving 10 bases unmatched. The CDR3 length is 18 residues. Per germline, CDR1 MNHEY and CDR2 SVGAGI. CDR3 DNA: TGTGCCAGCAGTTACTCGATCAGCGGGAGTACTCCCACAGATACGCAGTATTTT. Translating gives CASSYSISGSTPTDTQYF.

This clonotype has only a few counts. The chain joins TRBV4-2 to TRBJ2-3; D remains ambiguous. CDR3 length equals 17 residues. V was shortened by 0 bases and J by 6 bases, with 19 bases between the two germline ends. CDR1 and CDR2 from the germline V gene are LGHNA and YNFKEQ. The CDR3 nucleotides read TGTGCCAGCAGCCAAGATACCCTGATCGGTTCGACGGATACGCAGTATTTT. Translation gives CASSQDTLIGSTDTQYF.

This clonotype was counted many times. The genes are TRBV7-9 and TRBJ2-5; 12 bases map to TRBD2. The CDR3 has 17 amino acids. Germline-derived CDR1 and CDR2 are SEHNR and FQNEAQ (reference sequence). The junction had 8 bases not matched to a gene; V was cut back by 6 bases and J by 0 bases. The CDR3 DNA is TGTGCCAGCAGACGACTAGCGGGAGCGGGGTACCAAGAGACCCAGTACTTC. This encodes CASRRLAGAGYQETQYF. The variable domain in full, with the rest retrieved from reference TRBV7-9 and TRBJ2-5, is DTGVSQNPRHKITKRGQNVTFRCDPISEHNRLYWYRQTLGQGPEFLTYFQNEAQLEKSRLLSDRFSAERPKGSFSTLEIQRTEQGDSAMYLCASRRLAGAGYQETQYFGPGTRLLVL.

The sample holds a few counts of this clonotype. The genes are TRBV4-1 and TRBJ2-7; D call uncertain. V dropped 1 base and J dropped 3 bases, with 7 bases sitting between them. The CDR3 runs to 13 residues. Germline assignment: CDR1 MGHRA and CDR2 YSYEKL. The CDR3: CASSQGLIYEQYF. CDR3 DNA: TGCGCCAGCAGCCAAGGGCTGATCTACGAGCAGTACTTC.

This clonotype has more than one count but fewer than ten. Since a much larger clone is just one base distant, this may be a read error. The chain links TRBV7-8 to TRBJ1-1; D is undetermined. Between the trimmed V and J ends, which lost 1 base and 1 base, there was a span of 4 bases. The CDR3 is made up of 13 amino acids. CDR1 and CDR2 from the germline V gene are SGHVS and FQNEAQ. CDR3: CASSLVPNTEAFF. CDR3 sequence (DNA): TGTGCCAGCAGCTTAGTTCCGAACACTGAAGCTTTCTTT. Full variable domain (remainder filled in from reference TRBV7-8 and TRBJ1-1): GAGVSQSPRYKVAKRGQDVALRCDPISGHVSLFWYQQALGQGPEFLTYFQNEAQLDKSGLPSDRFFAERPEGSVSTLKIQRTQQEDSAVYLCASSLVPNTEAFFGQGTRLTVV.

This clonotype was seen repeatedly, ten times or more. V usage is TRBV27 and J usage is TRBJ1-1; 8 nucleotides line up with TRBD1. The germline CDR1 and CDR2 sequences are MNHEY and SMNVEV (reference sequence). The junction had 8 bases not matched to a gene; V was cut back by 4 bases and J by 4 bases. This CDR3 has 15 residues. The CDR3 region is CASSSAWTGITEAFF. In DNA form, the CDR3 reads TGTGCCAGCAGTTCCGCGTGGACAGGGATCACTGAAGCTTTCTTT.

Concerning this clonotype itself: It is likely a read error: a sequence one base away is far more abundant. This sequence joins TRBV10-3 and TRBJ2-1; 8 positions match TRBD1. The CDR3 sequence is 16 residues long. J was trimmed by 13 bases and V by 4 bases; bases with no gene match: 18. The germline CDR1 and CDR2 sequences are ENHRY and SYGVKD. The CDR3 region is CAISATGTGGRETQFF. For the CDR3, the DNA is TGTGCCATCAGTGCCACCGGGACAGGAGGCAGGGAGACCCAGTTCTTC.

This clonotype occurred many times. The CDR3 reads CASSQPGYMNTEAFF. DNA for the CDR3: TGCGCCAGCAGCCAACCAGGGTATATGAACACTGAAGCTTTCTTT. The chain uses TRBV4-1 and TRBJ1-1; a possible D gene is TRBD1 (5 bases). Per the germline V gene, CDR1 is MGHRA and CDR2 is YSYEKL. Trimming removed 2 bases at V and 0 bases at J, with 10 bases between. CDR3 length equals 15 residues.

The table lists this clonotype with many counts. The gene calls are TRBV5-6 and TRBJ2-5; 7 bases map to TRBD1. The V segment lost 2 bases and the J segment 2 bases; nucleotides outside the gene matches: 3. This CDR3 has 14 amino acids. In germline, CDR1 is SGHDT, CDR2 YYEEEE. Written as DNA, the CDR3 is TGTGCCAGCAGCTTCAGACAGGGACAAGAGACCCAGTACTTC. Its protein is CASSFRQGQETQYF.

In this sample, this clonotype turned up many times. The V call is TRBV7-9, the J call TRBJ1-1; D is uncertain. Germline values: CDR1 SEHNR, CDR2 FQNEAQ (reference sequence). V was cut by 4 bases and J by 5 bases, with 5 bases left in between. CDR3 length: 11 residues. As DNA, the CDR3 is TGTGCCAGCAGCTACCTTACTGAAGCTTTCTTT. It is translated as CASSYLTEAFF.

This clonotype has ten or more counts. The J gene is TRBJ2-5, the V gene TRBV20-1; 7 nucleotides align to TRBD2. Looked up from germline, CDR1 is DFQATT and CDR2 is SNEGSKA (reference sequence). After removal of 2 bases from V and 3 bases from J, the junction contained 6 bases not matched to a gene. The CDR3 totals 14 residues. The CDR3 loop is CSARSASGKETQYF. CDR3 nucleotides: TGCAGTGCTAGATCGGCTAGCGGAAAAGAGACCCAGTACTTC.

This clonotype appeared many times. CDR3 DNA sequence: TGTGCCAGCAGTTTCCGACAGGGTCATGGCTACACCTTC. Encoded protein: CASSFRQGHGYTF. This chain connects TRBV27 to TRBJ1-2; 7 nucleotides match TRBD1. Germline CDR1 reads MNHEY; CDR2 reads SMNVEV (reference sequence). V lost 3 bases to trimming and J lost 6 bases; unmatched junction nucleotides: 4. This CDR3 comprises 13 residues.

This clonotype was detected once. The V call is TRBV11-1, the J call TRBJ2-5; perhaps TRBD1 as D (6 bases). V shed 11 bases and J shed 1 base, with 20 bases lying between them. CDR1 SGHAT and CDR2 FQDESV come from the germline V gene (reference sequence). The length of the CDR3 is 15 residues. The CDR3 loop reads CASQLGARGQETQYF. For the CDR3, the DNA is TGTGCCTCTCAGCTGGGGGCGAGGGGCCAAGAGACCCAGTACTTC.

This clonotype was recorded at least ten times. The V call is TRBV20-1, the J call TRBJ2-5; D possibly corresponds to TRBD2 (8 bases). The V end lost 3 bases, the J end lost 8 bases, and 25 bases lay between the germline ends. The germline V gene encodes CDR1 DFQATT and CDR2 SNEGSKA (reference sequence). The CDR3 is made up of 16 amino acids. The CDR3 nucleotides read TGCAGTGCTAGGAGCCTCGGGGGGGGGACAGAGTTAACCCAGTACTTC. Residues: CSARSLGGGTELTQYF.

This clonotype was picked up many times. This rearrangement joins TRBV2 to TRBJ2-3; D remains ambiguous. The CDR3 consists of 13 residues. The germline gives CDR1 SNHLY, CDR2 FYNNEI. Trimming cost V 1 base and J 1 base, with 3 bases left between them. CDR3 sequence (DNA): TGTGCCAGCAGTGAAGGGGGCACAGATACGCAGTATTTT. It specifies CASSEGGTDTQYF.

As concerns this clonotype: A much larger clone is a single base away; this may be a read error. V usage is TRBV27 and J usage is TRBJ1-1, with D perhaps TRBD1 (6 bases). The CDR3 spans 13 residues. The V end was cut by 6 bases, the J end by 6 bases, with 14 bases between. Germline V CDR1 and CDR2: MNHEY, SMNVEV (reference sequence). The CDR3 bases are TGTGCCAGCAGGGCAGGGGCGGGACCTGAAGCTTTCTTT. It encodes CASRAGAGPEAFF.

The J gene is TRBJ2-7, the V gene TRBV12-3 or TRBV12-4, with 11 positions matching TRBD2. Losses at the gene ends were 6 bases for V and 6 bases for J; bases not matched to a gene: 4. This CDR3 is built from 13 residues. CDR3 loop: CASRLAGVGEQYF. The CDR3 region has the DNA TGTGCCAGCAGACTAGCGGGAGTGGGCGAGCAGTACTTC.

This clonotype was seen at least ten times. The junction departs from germline at one end; a sequencing error may be responsible. This chain links TRBV6-2 or TRBV6-3 with TRBJ2-5; tentatively, D is TRBD2 (7 bases). CDR3 size: 15 residues. Germline V lookup: CDR1 MNHEY, CDR2 SVGEGT. CDR3 sequence reads: CAGSLVVGGGETQYF. CDR3 sequence (DNA): TGTGCCGGCAGTCTCGTGGTAGGGGGGGGAGAGACCCAGTACTTC.

This clonotype was found many times. V and J are TRBV14 and TRBJ2-7, with TRBD1 as a possible D gene (6 bases). The CDR3 extends over 16 amino acids. V dropped 0 bases and J dropped 1 base, with 13 bases sitting between them. Germline V CDR1 and CDR2: SGHDN, FVKESK. The chain's CDR3 is CASSQDPWTASYEQYF. The CDR3 DNA reads TGTGCCAGCAGCCAAGACCCCTGGACAGCATCCTACGAGCAGTACTTC.

This clonotype was observed at least ten times. One junction end does not reproduce the germline sequence, and a read error may be involved. DNA of the CDR3: TGTGCCAGCACCGAAAGGGGGGCAGTGACCAAGAACTTC. This encodes CASTERGAVTKNF. This chain connects TRBV7-2 to TRBJ2-7, with D perhaps being TRBD1 or TRBD2 (6 bases each). The germline gives CDR1 SGHTA, CDR2 FQGNSA. CDR3 size: 13 residues.

This rearrangement joins TRBV7-2 to TRBJ2-7; possibly TRBD2 for D (6 bases). The V gene lost 8 bases and the J gene lost 2 bases, with 13 bases spanning the gap. This CDR3 is 13 amino acids long. The germline V gene has CDR1 SGHTA and CDR2 FQGNSA. The CDR3: CASGLGSPYEQYF. CDR3 sequence (DNA): TGTGCCAGCGGACTCGGGAGTCCCTACGAGCAGTACTTC. Supplemented by reference TRBV7-2 and TRBJ2-7, the full variable domain reads GAGVSQSPSNKVTEKGKDVELRCDPISGHTALYWYRQSLGQGLEFLIYFQGNSAPDKSGLPSDRFSAERTGGSVSTLTIQRTQQEDSAVYLCASGLGSPYEQYFGPGTRLTVT.

This clonotype was seen repeatedly, ten times or more. J is TRBJ1-1 and V is TRBV12-3 or TRBV12-4, with D unresolved. There are 14 residues in the CDR3. Trimming removed 5 bases from V and 2 bases from J, with 12 bases in between. This CDR3 reads CASSPRLRNTEAFF. CDR3 nucleotide sequence: TGTGCCAGCAGTCCCCGACTTCGCAACACTGAAGCTTTCTTT.

This clonotype was counted between two and nine times. The V and J genes are TRBV19 and TRBJ2-1; 9 bases agree with TRBD1. There are 14 residues in the CDR3. Germline V gene lookup returns CDR1 LNHDA and CDR2 SQIVND (reference sequence). V lost 5 bases and J lost 6; bases outside the gene matches: 5. The CDR3 loop is CASSGTGFSNEQFF. The CDR3 coding sequence is TGTGCCAGTAGTGGGACAGGGTTTAGCAATGAGCAGTTCTTC.

Many counts were recorded for this clonotype. The chain uses TRBV27 and TRBJ1-2, with 7 nucleotides matching TRBD1. Unmatched junction bases numbered 11, after V lost 5 bases and J lost 5 bases. There are 15 residues in the CDR3. The germline V gene has CDR1 MNHEY and CDR2 SMNVEV (reference sequence). In DNA, the CDR3 is TGTGCCAGCAGTCCGACGGACAGGCGGGAATATGGCTACACCTTC. Its translation is CASSPTDRREYGYTF.

The table lists this clonotype with a few counts. The likely explanation is a read error, given a far larger clone one base away. The chain uses TRBV7-9 and TRBJ2-3; D unclear. In germline, CDR1 is SEHNR, CDR2 FQNEAQ (reference sequence). CDR3 length equals 11 residues. The CDR3 sequence: CTSRITDTQYF. The CDR3 DNA sequence: TGTACCAGCAGGATCACAGATACGCAGTATTTT.

This clonotype appeared a few times. This rearrangement joins TRBV5-5 to TRBJ2-7; TRBD2 matches at 10 bases. CDR3 length: 15 amino acids. Germline trimming cut 2 bases from V and 3 bases from J; bases unmatched to any gene: 5. Germline-derived CDR1 and CDR2 are SGHKS and YYEKEE (reference sequence). This CDR3 reads CASSFSGGVLYEQYF. The CDR3 DNA reads TGTGCCAGCAGCTTCAGCGGGGGGGTACTCTACGAGCAGTACTTC.

The DNA for the CDR3 is TGTGCCAGCAGTCCCGGGACTAGCGTTGCAGATACGCAGTATTTT. It codes for CASSPGTSVADTQYF. The rearrangement links TRBV6-4 to TRBJ2-3, with 10 bases lining up with TRBD2. This CDR3 spans 15 amino acids. Germline trimming cut 5 bases from V and 4 bases from J; bases unmatched to any gene: 6. Germline lookup yields CDR1 MRHNA and CDR2 SNTAGT.

This chain links TRBV6-1 with TRBJ1-2; tentative D call: TRBD1 (5 bases). CDR1 is MNHNS, CDR2 SASEGT, per germline. V lost 1 base to trimming and J lost 8 bases, with 17 bases between them. The CDR3 is 15 amino acids. The CDR3 DNA reads as TGTGCCAGCAGTGAAGAAACGAAGGGACTCCGCGGCTACACCTTC. This encodes CASSEETKGLRGYTF.